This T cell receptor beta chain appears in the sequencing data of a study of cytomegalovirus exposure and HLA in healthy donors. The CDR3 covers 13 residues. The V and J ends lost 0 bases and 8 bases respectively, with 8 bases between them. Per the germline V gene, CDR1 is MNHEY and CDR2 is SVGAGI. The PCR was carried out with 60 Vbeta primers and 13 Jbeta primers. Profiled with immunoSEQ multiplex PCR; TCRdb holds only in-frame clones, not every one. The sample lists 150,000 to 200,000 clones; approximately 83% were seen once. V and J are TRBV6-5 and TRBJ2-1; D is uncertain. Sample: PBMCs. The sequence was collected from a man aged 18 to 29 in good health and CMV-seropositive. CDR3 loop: CASSYSRPDEQFF. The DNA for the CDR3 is TGTGCCAGCAGTTACTCGAGGCCCGATGAGCAGTTCTTC.